This T cell receptor beta chain was recovered during a study of blood T cell repertoires in COVID-19. As for the study in general: Whether acute or convalescent, the COVID-19 samples came from the United States, Italy and Spain.

A single count supports this clone. Some clones are missing from TCRdb's copy, which holds only in-frame ones; the method was immunoSEQ multiplex PCR. This sample has tens of thousands of clones, with around 84% found just once. Germline lookup yields CDR1 SGDLS and CDR2 YYNGEE. Unmatched junction bases numbered 11, after V lost 3 bases and J lost 0 bases. The CDR3 consists of 18 residues. This TCR derives from a man in his sixties or seventies with active COVID-19. The sequenced sample was peripheral blood. The chain recombines TRBV9 with TRBJ2-3, with 9 positions matching TRBD2. This chain's CDR3 is CASSERIAGVRSTDTQYF. The CDR3 region has the DNA TGTGCCAGCAGCGAGAGGATAGCGGGAGTACGGAGCACAGATACGCAGTATTTT.